This passage covers 5 T cell receptor beta chains from one sample sequenced in a study of blood T cell repertoires in COVID-19. The assay was immunoSEQ multiplex PCR, and TCRdb's table has in-frame clones only and misses some. The sample contains around 200,000 clones, roughly 78% of which appear only once. Sequencing input: peripheral blood. Receptor source: a woman aged 80 or older with active or convalescent COVID-19.

The chain is built from TRBV6-5 and TRBJ1-1; D may be TRBD1 (6 bases). This CDR3 has 14 residues. The ends were cut back, 3 bases at V and 10 bases at J, with 18 bases in the middle. CDR1 MNHEY and CDR2 SVGAGI come from the germline V gene. CDR3 protein: CASSYFGGAKGAFF. Here the CDR3 DNA reads TGTGCCAGCAGTTATTTTGGGGGGGCGAAGGGAGCTTTCTTT.

The CDR3: CASSLARGVDTQYF. DNA for the CDR3: TGTGCCAGCAGCTTAGCCCGGGGGGTGGATACGCAGTATTTT. This chain joins TRBV7-2 and TRBJ2-3, with 7 bases that match TRBD2. The CDR3 spans 14 residues. Looked up from germline, CDR1 is SGHTA and CDR2 is FQGNSA. Trimming at V came to 0 bases and at J to 6 bases, leaving 3 bases not matched to a gene.

This chain links TRBV6-5 with TRBJ1-2, with D possibly matching TRBD1 (6 bases). CDR3 length: 13 residues. V shed 8 bases and J shed 5 bases, with 15 bases lying between them. The V gene's germline CDR1 is MNHEY and CDR2 SVGAGI. The chain's CDR3 is CASVQGRGYGYTF. The DNA of the CDR3 is TGTGCCAGCGTACAGGGAAGGGGATATGGCTACACCTTC.

This rearrangement joins TRBV4-3 to TRBJ1-3; 7 bases are a match to TRBD1. The V gene's germline CDR1 is LGHNA and CDR2 YSLEER. Trimming at V came to 0 bases and at J to 4 bases, leaving 6 bases not matched to a gene. The CDR3 spans 16 residues. The CDR3: CASSQDPRGSGNTIYF. Written as DNA, the CDR3 is TGCGCCAGCAGCCAAGATCCCAGGGGGTCGGGAAACACCATATATTTT.

The chain has TRBV28 and TRBJ1-5, with a possible D match to TRBD1 (5 bases). The CDR3 length is 13 residues. Germline CDR1 is MDHEN and CDR2 is SYDVKM. Deletions cut 6 bases from V and 5 bases from J, with 11 bases between. Here the CDR3 DNA reads TGTGCCAGCAGAATGGGAGGGGATCAGCCCCAGCATTTT. Amino acids: CASRMGGDQPQHF.